The text below deals with one T cell receptor (beta chain). Its antigen is not known. The data stem from a study of shared clonotypes between healthy human individuals. For the study at large: Per donor, three plates held CD4 naive cells, three held CD4 memory, two held CD8 naive and one held CD8 memory. Overall study findings and caveats: Several donors held approximately 4.6% of naive CD4 clonotypes in common.

The method was immunoSEQ multiplex PCR; TCRdb's version includes in-frame clones alone and lacks a portion of them. The sample lists around 720,000 clones; 60% to 75% were seen once. Germline assignment: CDR1 WNHNN and CDR2 SYGVQD (reference sequence). The germline V and J ends were trimmed by 7 bases and 4 bases, with 23 bases remaining between them. There are 17 residues in the CDR3. The specimen was memory CD4+ T cells sorted from blood. As for subset: CD45RA-negative fraction. The V call is TRBV10-1, the J call TRBJ1-3; tentative D call: TRBD1 (5 bases). The origin of this receptor is a woman younger than 45 in good health. The CDR3 loop reads CASNTKAGRATGNTIYF. The CDR3 bases are TGCGCCAGCAACACGAAAGCGGGCAGGGCGACCGGAAACACCATATATTTT.